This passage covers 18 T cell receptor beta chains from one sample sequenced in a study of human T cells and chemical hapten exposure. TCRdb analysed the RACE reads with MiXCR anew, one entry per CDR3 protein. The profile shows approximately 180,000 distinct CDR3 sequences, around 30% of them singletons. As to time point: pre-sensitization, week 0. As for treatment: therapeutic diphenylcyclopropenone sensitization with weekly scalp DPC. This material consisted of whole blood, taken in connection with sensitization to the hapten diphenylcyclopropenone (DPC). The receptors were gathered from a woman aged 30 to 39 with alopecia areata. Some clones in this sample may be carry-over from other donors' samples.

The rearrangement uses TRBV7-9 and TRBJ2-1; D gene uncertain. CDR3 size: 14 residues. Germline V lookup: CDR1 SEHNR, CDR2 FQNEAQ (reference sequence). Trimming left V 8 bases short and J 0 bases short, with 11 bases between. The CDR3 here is CASPSDSSYNEQFF. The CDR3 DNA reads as TGTGCCAGCCCCTCGGATAGCTCCTACAATGAGCAGTTCTTC.

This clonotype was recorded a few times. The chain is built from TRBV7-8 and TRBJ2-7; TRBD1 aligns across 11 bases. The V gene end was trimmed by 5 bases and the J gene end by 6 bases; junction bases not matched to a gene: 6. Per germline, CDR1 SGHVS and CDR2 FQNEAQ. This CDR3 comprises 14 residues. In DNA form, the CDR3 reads TGTGCCAGCAGCCCCCGGACAGGGGGCACCGAGCAGTACTTC. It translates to CASSPRTGGTEQYF.

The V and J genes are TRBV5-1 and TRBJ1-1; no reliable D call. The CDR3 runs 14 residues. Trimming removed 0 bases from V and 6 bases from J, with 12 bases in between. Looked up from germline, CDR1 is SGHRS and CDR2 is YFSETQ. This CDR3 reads CASSLVGEEAEAFF. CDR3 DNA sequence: TGCGCCAGCAGCTTGGTCGGGGAAGAAGCTGAAGCTTTCTTT.

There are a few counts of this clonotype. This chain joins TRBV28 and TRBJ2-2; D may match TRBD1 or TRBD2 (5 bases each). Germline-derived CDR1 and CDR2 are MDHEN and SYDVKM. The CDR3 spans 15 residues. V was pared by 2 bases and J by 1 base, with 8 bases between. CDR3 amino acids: CASSLGGENTGELFF. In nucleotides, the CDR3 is TGTGCCAGCAGTTTAGGGGGAGAGAACACCGGGGAGCTGTTTTTT.

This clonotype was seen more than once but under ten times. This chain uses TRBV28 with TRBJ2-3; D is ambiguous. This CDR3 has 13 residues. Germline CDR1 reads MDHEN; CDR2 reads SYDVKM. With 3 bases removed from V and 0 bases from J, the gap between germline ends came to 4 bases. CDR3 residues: CASSLTSTDTQYF. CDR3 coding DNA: TGTGCCAGCAGTTTGACTAGCACAGATACGCAGTATTTT.

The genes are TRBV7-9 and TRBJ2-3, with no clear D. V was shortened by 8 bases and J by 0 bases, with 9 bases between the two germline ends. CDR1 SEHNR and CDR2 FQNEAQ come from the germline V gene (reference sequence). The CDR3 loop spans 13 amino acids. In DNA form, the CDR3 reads TGTGCCAGCTACCTGACTAGCACAGATACGCAGTATTTT. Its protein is CASYLTSTDTQYF.

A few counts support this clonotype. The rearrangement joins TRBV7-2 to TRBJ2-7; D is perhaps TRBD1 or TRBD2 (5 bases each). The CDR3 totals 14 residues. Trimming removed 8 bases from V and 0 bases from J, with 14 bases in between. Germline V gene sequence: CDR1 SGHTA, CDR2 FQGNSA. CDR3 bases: TGTGCCAGCGGCGAGAGGGGCAGCTCCTACGAGCAGTACTTC. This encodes CASGERGSSYEQYF.

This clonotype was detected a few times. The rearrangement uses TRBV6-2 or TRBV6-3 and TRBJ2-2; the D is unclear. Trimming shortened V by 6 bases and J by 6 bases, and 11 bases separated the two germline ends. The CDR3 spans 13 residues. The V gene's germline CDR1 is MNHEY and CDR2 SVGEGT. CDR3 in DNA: TGTGCCAGCAGCAACCCAGGATCCGGGGAGCTGTTTTTT. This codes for CASSNPGSGELFF.

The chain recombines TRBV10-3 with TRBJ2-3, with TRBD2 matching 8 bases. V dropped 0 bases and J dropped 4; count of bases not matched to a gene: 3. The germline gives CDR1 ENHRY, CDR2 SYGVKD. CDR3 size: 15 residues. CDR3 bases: TGTGCCATCAGTGAGTCGGCGGGAGGTCCAGATACGCAGTATTTT. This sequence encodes CAISESAGGPDTQYF.

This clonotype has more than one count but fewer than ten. This CDR3 is CATEGGSYEQYF. The DNA for the CDR3 is TGTGCCACCGAGGGGGGGTCCTACGAGCAGTACTTC. J is TRBJ2-7 and V is TRBV28; tentative D call: TRBD2 (7 bases). With 10 bases removed from V and 1 base from J, the gap between germline ends came to 11 bases. From germline, CDR1 is MDHEN and CDR2 SYDVKM. This CDR3 is built from 12 residues.

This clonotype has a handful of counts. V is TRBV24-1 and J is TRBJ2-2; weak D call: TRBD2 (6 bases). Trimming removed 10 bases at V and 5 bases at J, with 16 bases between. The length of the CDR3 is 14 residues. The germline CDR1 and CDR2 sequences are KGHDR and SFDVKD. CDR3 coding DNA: TGTGCCACGCGGGACTCCGGCGGGACCGGGGAGCTGTTTTTT. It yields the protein CATRDSGGTGELFF.

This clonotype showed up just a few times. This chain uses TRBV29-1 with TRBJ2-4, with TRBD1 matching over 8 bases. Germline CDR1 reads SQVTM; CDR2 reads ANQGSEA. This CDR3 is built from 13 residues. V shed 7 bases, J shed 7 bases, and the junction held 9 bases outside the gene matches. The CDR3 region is CSARQGIRNIQYF. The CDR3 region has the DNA TGCAGCGCTAGACAGGGGATAAGGAACATTCAGTACTTC.

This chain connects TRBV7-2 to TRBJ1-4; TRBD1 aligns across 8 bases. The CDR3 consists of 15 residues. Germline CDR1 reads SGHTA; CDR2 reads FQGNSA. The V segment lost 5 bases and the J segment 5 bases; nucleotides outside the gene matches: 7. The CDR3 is CASSPGQERNEKLFF. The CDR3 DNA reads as TGTGCCAGCAGCCCGGGACAGGAGAGAAATGAAAAACTGTTTTTT.

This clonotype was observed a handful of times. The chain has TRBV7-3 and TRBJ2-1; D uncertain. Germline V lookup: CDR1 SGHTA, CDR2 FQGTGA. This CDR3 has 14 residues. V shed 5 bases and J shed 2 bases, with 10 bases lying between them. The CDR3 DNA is TGTGCCAGCAGCCCCGACTGGACCTACAATGAGCAGTTCTTC. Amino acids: CASSPDWTYNEQFF.

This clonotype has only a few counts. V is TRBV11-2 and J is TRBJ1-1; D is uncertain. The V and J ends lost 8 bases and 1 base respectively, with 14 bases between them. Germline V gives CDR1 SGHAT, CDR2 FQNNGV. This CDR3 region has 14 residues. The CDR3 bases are TGTGCCAGCTGCCCGGCGGACGGGAACACTGAAGCTTTCTTT. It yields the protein CASCPADGNTEAFF.

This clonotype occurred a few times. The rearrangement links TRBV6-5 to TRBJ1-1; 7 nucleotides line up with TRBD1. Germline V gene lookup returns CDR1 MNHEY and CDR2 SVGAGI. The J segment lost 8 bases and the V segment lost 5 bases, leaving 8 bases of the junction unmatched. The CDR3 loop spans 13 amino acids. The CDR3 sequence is CASSTRQGLEAFF. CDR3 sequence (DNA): TGTGCCAGCAGTACTCGACAGGGCTTGGAAGCTTTCTTT.

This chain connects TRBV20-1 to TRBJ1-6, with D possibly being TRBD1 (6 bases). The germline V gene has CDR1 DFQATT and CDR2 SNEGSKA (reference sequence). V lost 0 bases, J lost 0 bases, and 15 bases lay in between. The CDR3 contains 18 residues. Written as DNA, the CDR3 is TGCAGTGCTAGAGACATACAGGACAGTAGCTCCTATAATTCACCCCTCCACTTT. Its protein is CSARDIQDSSSYNSPLHF.

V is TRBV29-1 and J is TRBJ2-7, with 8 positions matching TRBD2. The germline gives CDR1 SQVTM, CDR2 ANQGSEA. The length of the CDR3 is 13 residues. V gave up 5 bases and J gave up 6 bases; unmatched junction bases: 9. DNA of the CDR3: TGCAGCGTTATGGTCCTAGCGGGCCTCGAGCAGTACTTC. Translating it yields CSVMVLAGLEQYF.